The 9 T cell receptor beta chains given below trace back to one sample, sequenced in a study of blood T cell repertoires in COVID-19. Using immunoSEQ multiplex PCR, the repertoire was profiled, and TCRdb retains in-frame clones only, with some absent. The table includes 170,000 or so clones, around 84% detected once. The specimen was peripheral blood. The source of these receptors is a man between 60 and 75 years old with COVID-19, enrolled during active disease.

The chain is built from TRBV5-4 and TRBJ2-7; D perhaps matches TRBD1 (6 bases). This CDR3 contains 14 residues. Germline values: CDR1 SGHNT, CDR2 YYREEE (reference sequence). Trimming left V 5 bases short and J 7 bases short, with 19 bases between. The CDR3 protein is CASSFQGTQGEQYF. The CDR3 DNA is TGTGCCAGCAGTTTTCAGGGGACCCAAGGGGAGCAGTACTTC.

The V call is TRBV27, the J call TRBJ1-1; possibly TRBD1 for D (5 bases). CDR3 size: 14 residues. Germline V gene data show CDR1 as MNHEY and CDR2 as SMNVEV (reference sequence). CDR3 protein: CAKSQDKWNTEAFF. The CDR3 nucleotides are TGTGCTAAATCCCAGGACAAGTGGAACACTGAAGCTTTCTTT.

J is TRBJ2-5 and V is TRBV18, with 9 positions matching TRBD1. This CDR3 spans 16 amino acids. Per the germline V gene, CDR1 is KGHSH and CDR2 is LQKENI. Trimming took 0 bases from V and 5 from J; bases not matched to a gene: 7. The CDR3 nucleotides read TGTGCCAGCTCACCACCTAACACCGGGACAGGGGAGACCCAGTACTTC. This sequence encodes CASSPPNTGTGETQYF. Looking up the rest from reference TRBV18 and TRBJ2-5 gives the full variable domain: NAGVMQNPRHLVRRRGQEARLRCSPMKGHSHVYWYRQLPEEGLKFMVYLQKENIIDESGMPKERFSAEFPKEGPSILRIQQVVRGDSAAYFCASSPPNTGTGETQYFGPGTRLLVL.

The rearrangement joins TRBV7-2 to TRBJ2-3, with 15 bases that match TRBD2. The length of the CDR3 is 18 residues. J lost 3 bases, V lost 5 bases, and 9 bases had no gene match. Germline V gene sequence: CDR1 SGHTA, CDR2 FQGNSA. The CDR3: CASSRTSGGAGVTDTQYF. The CDR3 nucleotides read TGTGCCAGCAGCCGGACTAGCGGGGGGGCCGGGGTGACAGATACGCAGTATTTT.

For this clone: One base away lies a much larger clone, so this may be a sequencing read error. The V call is TRBV2, the J call TRBJ2-7, with 7 bases matching TRBD2. CDR1 is SNHLY and CDR2 is FYNNEI in the germline V gene. This CDR3 region has 13 residues. The CDR3 sequence: CASSRLAVYEQCF. The CDR3 DNA is TGTGCCAGCAGCCGACTAGCCGTCTACGAGCAGTGCTTC.

The chain carries TRBV7-9 and TRBJ2-5; D may be TRBD1 (5 bases). The V gene lost 4 bases and the J gene lost 1 base, with 13 bases spanning the gap. The CDR3 has 15 residues. Germline assignment: CDR1 SEHNR and CDR2 FQNEAQ (reference sequence). The CDR3 spells CASSSVQGTQETQYF. CDR3 DNA: TGTGCCAGCAGCTCGGTTCAGGGTACCCAAGAGACCCAGTACTTC.

V is TRBV29-1 and J is TRBJ1-4; perhaps TRBD1 as D (6 bases). V lost 6 bases and J lost 6, with 11 bases in between. This CDR3 region has 12 residues. Germline CDR1 SQVTM, CDR2 ANQGSEA. CDR3 residues: CSVEDSDEKLFF. Written as DNA, the CDR3 is TGCAGCGTCGAGGACAGCGATGAAAAACTGTTTTTT.

As concerns this clone: The same CDR3 can be traced to other DNA sequences in this sample. This chain links TRBV5-8 with TRBJ1-3; 9 positions match TRBD1. This CDR3 contains 16 residues. The germline CDR1 and CDR2 sequences are SGHTS and YDEGEE. The V and J ends lost 4 bases and 0 bases, in that order; junction bases with no gene match: 5. CDR3 loop: CASSRGQGSSGNTIYF. The CDR3 region has the DNA TGTGCCAGCAGCAGGGGACAGGGCAGCTCTGGAAACACCATATATTTT.

The chain is built from TRBV27 and TRBJ2-1; D might be TRBD2 (6 bases). The CDR3 loop spans 18 amino acids. The V gene lost 3 bases and the J gene lost 0 bases, with 18 bases spanning the gap. From germline, CDR1 is MNHEY and CDR2 SMNVEV (reference sequence). The CDR3 sequence: CASSFRVGGASSYNEQFF. DNA of the CDR3: TGTGCCAGCAGTTTTAGGGTTGGAGGGGCGAGCTCCTACAATGAGCAGTTCTTC.